This T cell receptor (beta chain) was sequenced during a study of blood T cell repertoires in COVID-19. Study-wide background: T cells, B-cell-depleted T cells, or PBMCs supplied cDNA or gDNA.

In the original processing: Cell counts per sample came from amplifying reference gene primers. TCRdb's table, derived via immunoSEQ multiplex PCR, lists solely in-frame clones and lacks some. V and J calls and clone size are given by that table; D and trimming were obtained from the DNA. The table includes about 110,000 clones, roughly 70% detected once. Material: peripheral blood. The sequence was obtained from a middle-aged woman with acute or convalescent COVID-19.

DNA for the CDR3: TGTGCCAGCAACTTGGGGGGATTCAACACTGAAGCTTTCTTT. It specifies CASNLGGFNTEAFF. V gene TRBV7-2 combines with J gene TRBJ1-1; perhaps TRBD1 as D (5 bases). Trimming cost V 7 bases and J 2 bases, with 14 bases left between them. CDR3 length equals 14 residues. Per germline, CDR1 SGHTA and CDR2 FQGNSA. Filled out from reference TRBV7-2 and TRBJ1-1, the complete variable domain reads GAGVSQSPSNKVTEKGKDVELRCDPISGHTALYWYRQSLGQGLEFLIYFQGNSAPDKSGLPSDRFSAERTGGSVSTLTIQRTQQEDSAVYLCASNLGGFNTEAFFGQGTRLTVV.